Listed below are T cell receptor beta chains from one sample, sequenced in a study of T cells after yellow fever vaccination. One entry per CDR3 protein results from TCRdb running MiXCR on the 5' RACE reads. The sample has a few hundred thousand distinct CDR3 sequences, 6.9% seen once. The sequencing used CD4+ T cells sorted from PBMCs, collected 15 days after the yellow fever booster vaccination. These receptors were collected from a man aged 30 to 39 who received the YFV17D yellow fever vaccine. Both conserved end residues are part of each CDR3. Each record gives: D gene, clone size, V gene, J gene, CDR3 DNA, CDR3 protein. The D gene is left open where the match is weak. Clone size is shown for a subset of rows, as once, few, many or a class of expanded clone.

d_call: TRBD2; clone_size: many; v_call: TRBV25-1; j_call: TRBJ2-7; cdr3_nt: TGTGCCAGCACCTCCGGGAGGGGATCGTACGAGCAGTACTTC; cdr3_aa: CASTSGRGSYEQYF
d_call: .; clone_size: many; v_call: TRBV4-1; j_call: TRBJ2-5; cdr3_nt: TGCGCCAGCAGCCAAGGATGGGCGAGGGAGACCCAGTACTTC; cdr3_aa: CASSQGWARETQYF
d_call: .; clone_size: .; v_call: TRBV7-2; j_call: TRBJ2-3; cdr3_nt: .; cdr3_aa: CASSQHFGGRRDTQYF
d_call: .; clone_size: .; v_call: TRBV25-1; j_call: TRBJ2-1; cdr3_nt: TGTGCCAGCAAATCCCTGGACGTCCCTAACAATGAGCAGTTCTTC; cdr3_aa: CASKSLDVPNNEQFF
d_call: TRBD2; clone_size: .; v_call: TRBV9; j_call: TRBJ2-1; cdr3_nt: TGTGCCAGCAGCCCGGGGACTAGCGGCCTTATTGAGCAGTTCTTC; cdr3_aa: CASSPGTSGLIEQFF
d_call: .; clone_size: few; v_call: TRBV20-1; j_call: TRBJ1-2; cdr3_nt: TGCAGTGCTTCCCCGGGGATTGGCTACACCTTC; cdr3_aa: CSASPGIGYTF
d_call: .; clone_size: .; v_call: TRBV6-2/TRBV6-3; j_call: TRBJ2-7; cdr3_nt: TGTGCCAGCAGACGAACAGGGTCCTCACACTACGAGCAGTACTTC; cdr3_aa: CASRRTGSSHYEQYF
d_call: .; clone_size: few; v_call: TRBV20-1; j_call: TRBJ2-5; cdr3_nt: TGCAGTGCTAGAGTATCGACTGGACAAGAGACCCAGTACTTC; cdr3_aa: CSARVSTGQETQYF
d_call: .; clone_size: many; v_call: TRBV4-3; j_call: TRBJ1-4; cdr3_nt: TGCGCCAGCAGCCAAGACACAGGGACGAATGAAAAACTGTTTTTT; cdr3_aa: CASSQDTGTNEKLFF
d_call: .; clone_size: .; v_call: TRBV25-1; j_call: TRBJ2-3; cdr3_nt: TGTGCCAGCAGCGCGGTGGGAGCAGATACGCAGTATTTT; cdr3_aa: CASSAVGADTQYF
d_call: .; clone_size: many; v_call: TRBV19; j_call: TRBJ2-7; cdr3_nt: TGTGCCAGTAGTATACAGGGCTCCTACGAGCAGTACTTC; cdr3_aa: CASSIQGSYEQYF
d_call: TRBD2; clone_size: many; v_call: TRBV6-1; j_call: TRBJ2-3; cdr3_nt: TGTGCCAGCAGCTTTAGCGGGAGGAGGGAAGATACGCAGTATTTT; cdr3_aa: CASSFSGRREDTQYF
d_call: .; clone_size: many; v_call: TRBV7-2; j_call: TRBJ2-1; cdr3_nt: TGTGCCAGCAGCTTACTACACTTTAGTGAGCAGTTCTTC; cdr3_aa: CASSLLHFSEQFF
d_call: .; clone_size: .; v_call: TRBV5-1; j_call: TRBJ1-2; cdr3_nt: TGCGCCAGCAGCTTGTCCAGGGACTATGGCTACACCTTC; cdr3_aa: CASSLSRDYGYTF
d_call: .; clone_size: many; v_call: TRBV4-3; j_call: TRBJ1-2; cdr3_nt: TGCGCCAGCAGCCAAGATTCCCCCCGGGGTGGCTACACCTTC; cdr3_aa: CASSQDSPRGGYTF
d_call: .; clone_size: few; v_call: TRBV30; j_call: TRBJ2-1; cdr3_nt: TGTGCCTGGAACCCGTGGGGGAACAATGAGCAGTTCTTC; cdr3_aa: CAWNPWGNNEQFF
d_call: .; clone_size: many; v_call: TRBV11-2; j_call: TRBJ2-3; cdr3_nt: TGTGCCAGCAGCTTAGCCGCCCTAGATACGCAGTATTTT; cdr3_aa: CASSLAALDTQYF
d_call: .; clone_size: .; v_call: TRBV5-5; j_call: TRBJ2-1; cdr3_nt: TGTGCCAGCAGCTTGTTTAAGGAGCAGTTCTTC; cdr3_aa: CASSLFKEQFF
d_call: .; clone_size: few; v_call: TRBV18; j_call: TRBJ1-1; cdr3_nt: TGTGCCAGCTCACGCGGGATTTCGAACACTGAAGCTTTCTTT; cdr3_aa: CASSRGISNTEAFF
d_call: TRBD1; clone_size: few; v_call: TRBV11-2; j_call: TRBJ2-6; cdr3_nt: TGTGCCAGCAGCCTTGTCGCGTCCAGGGGGCTAGGTACTGGGGCCAACGTCCTGACTTTC; cdr3_aa: CASSLVASRGLGTGANVLTF
d_call: .; clone_size: .; v_call: TRBV20-1; j_call: TRBJ2-7; cdr3_nt: TGCAGTGCTAGGGACGGCCAATACGAGCAGTACTTC; cdr3_aa: CSARDGQYEQYF
d_call: .; clone_size: many; v_call: TRBV20-1; j_call: TRBJ1-1; cdr3_nt: TGCAGTGCTAGTCCAGATACAGGACAAGGGGCTGAAGCTTTCTTT; cdr3_aa: CSASPDTGQGAEAFF
d_call: .; clone_size: many; v_call: TRBV12-3/TRBV12-4; j_call: TRBJ2-2; cdr3_nt: TGTGCCAGCAGTTTCCGGGTCTCCGGGGAGCTGTTTTTT; cdr3_aa: CASSFRVSGELFF
d_call: .; clone_size: .; v_call: TRBV5-1; j_call: TRBJ1-2; cdr3_nt: TGCGCCAGCAGCTTGGTTCCAGACTATGGCTACACCTTC; cdr3_aa: CASSLVPDYGYTF
d_call: .; clone_size: many; v_call: TRBV6-1; j_call: TRBJ2-2; cdr3_nt: TGTGCCAGCAACCTCCCTGGGGCCTACACCGGGGAGCTGTTTTTT; cdr3_aa: CASNLPGAYTGELFF
d_call: TRBD2; clone_size: many; v_call: TRBV7-2; j_call: TRBJ2-3; cdr3_nt: TGTGCCAGCAGCCGACGGGGGGGAGTCAGCAGTACGGATACGCAGTATTTT; cdr3_aa: CASSRRGGVSSTDTQYF
d_call: .; clone_size: .; v_call: TRBV3-1; j_call: TRBJ2-5; cdr3_nt: TGTGCCAGCAGCCAAGGAGGGATAAACCAAGAGACCCAGTACTTC; cdr3_aa: CASSQGGINQETQYF
d_call: .; clone_size: many; v_call: TRBV12-3/TRBV12-4; j_call: TRBJ1-4; cdr3_nt: TGTGCCAGCAGTTTGTTTACCCTTACAGGGCTTAATGAAAAACTGTTTTTT; cdr3_aa: CASSLFTLTGLNEKLFF
d_call: .; clone_size: many; v_call: TRBV5-4; j_call: TRBJ2-1; cdr3_nt: TGTGCCAGCAGCTTGGCCCGGGGAACCTACAATGAGCAGTTCTTC; cdr3_aa: CASSLARGTYNEQFF
d_call: .; clone_size: many; v_call: TRBV5-5; j_call: TRBJ1-1; cdr3_nt: TGTGCCAGCTCGTCAGGAAATCTCATGAACACTGAAGCTTTCTTT; cdr3_aa: CASSSGNLMNTEAFF
d_call: TRBD1; clone_size: .; v_call: TRBV20-1; j_call: TRBJ2-2; cdr3_nt: TGCAGTGCTAAGGCAGGGGGCGCAGCGGGGGAGCTGTTTTTT; cdr3_aa: CSAKAGGAAGELFF
d_call: .; clone_size: many; v_call: TRBV12-3/TRBV12-4; j_call: TRBJ2-1; cdr3_nt: TGTGCCAGCAGACCCAACCTACCCTCCTACAATGAGCAGTTCTTC; cdr3_aa: CASRPNLPSYNEQFF
d_call: TRBD1; clone_size: few; v_call: TRBV7-9; j_call: TRBJ2-3; cdr3_nt: TGTGCCAGCAGCTTAACGTGGGGGACAGGGTCCCCAGATACGCAGTATTTT; cdr3_aa: CASSLTWGTGSPDTQYF
d_call: TRBD1; clone_size: many; v_call: TRBV28; j_call: TRBJ2-5; cdr3_nt: TGTGCCAGCAGTCGCGGACAGGAAGAGACCCAGTACTTC; cdr3_aa: CASSRGQEETQYF
d_call: .; clone_size: few; v_call: TRBV10-3; j_call: TRBJ2-2; cdr3_nt: TGTGCCATCACTACAGGGACCGGGGAGCTGTTTTTT; cdr3_aa: CAITTGTGELFF
d_call: .; clone_size: many; v_call: TRBV7-7; j_call: TRBJ2-1; cdr3_nt: TGTGCTAGCAGCTTGAGGGTAGATCTAGTTGATGAGCAGTTCTTC; cdr3_aa: CASSLRVDLVDEQFF
d_call: TRBD1; clone_size: .; v_call: TRBV7-2; j_call: TRBJ2-4; cdr3_nt: TGTGCCAGCAGGCCGGAGGGGGACAGGAGTAACATTCAGTACTTC; cdr3_aa: CASRPEGDRSNIQYF
d_call: .; clone_size: many; v_call: TRBV3-1; j_call: TRBJ2-5; cdr3_nt: TGTGCCAGCAGCCAAGTGGGGGTCAGGGTGGAGACCCAGTACTTC; cdr3_aa: CASSQVGVRVETQYF
d_call: TRBD2; clone_size: few; v_call: TRBV18; j_call: TRBJ2-1; cdr3_nt: TGTGCCAGCTCACCACTGTTGGGAGCGGGAGGGGAGCAGTTCTTC; cdr3_aa: CASSPLLGAGGEQFF
d_call: .; clone_size: many; v_call: TRBV12-3/TRBV12-4; j_call: TRBJ2-5; cdr3_nt: TGTGCCAGCAACCAACAGGGTCCAGAGACCCAGTACTTC; cdr3_aa: CASNQQGPETQYF
d_call: .; clone_size: .; v_call: TRBV12-3/TRBV12-4; j_call: TRBJ2-7; cdr3_nt: TGTGCCAGCAGTTTAGCCGGAGGGATACGCTCCTACGAGCAGTACTTC; cdr3_aa: CASSLAGGIRSYEQYF
d_call: .; clone_size: few; v_call: TRBV4-3; j_call: TRBJ2-3; cdr3_nt: TGCGCCAGCAGCCAAGATCGGGGCAGGGTTAGGGATACGCAGTATTTT; cdr3_aa: CASSQDRGRVRDTQYF
d_call: .; clone_size: many; v_call: TRBV29-1; j_call: TRBJ1-2; cdr3_nt: TGCAGCGTTGCCAAAGAAGCAGGCTATGGCTACACCTTC; cdr3_aa: CSVAKEAGYGYTF
d_call: TRBD1; clone_size: few; v_call: TRBV28; j_call: TRBJ1-1; cdr3_nt: TGTGCCATCAAAGAGGGGGCAGGCGCTTTCTTT; cdr3_aa: CAIKEGAGAFF
d_call: .; clone_size: few; v_call: TRBV29-1; j_call: TRBJ2-4; cdr3_nt: TGCAGCGTTATAGGGCTGCTAGCCAAAAACATTCAGTACTTC; cdr3_aa: CSVIGLLAKNIQYF
d_call: TRBD2; clone_size: many; v_call: TRBV6-1; j_call: TRBJ2-3; cdr3_nt: TGTGCCAGCAGGATAGCGGGAGACACAGATACGCAGTATTTT; cdr3_aa: CASRIAGDTDTQYF
d_call: .; clone_size: many; v_call: TRBV11-3; j_call: TRBJ2-5; cdr3_nt: TGTGCCAGCAGCCGGGGAGTAGGGAAATTGGAGACCCAGTACTTC; cdr3_aa: CASSRGVGKLETQYF
d_call: .; clone_size: .; v_call: TRBV2; j_call: TRBJ1-1; cdr3_nt: TGTGCCAGCACTCTCCAGCCGAACACTGAAGCTTTCTTT; cdr3_aa: CASTLQPNTEAFF
d_call: TRBD1; clone_size: few; v_call: TRBV29-1; j_call: TRBJ2-1; cdr3_nt: TGCAGCGTTGAGGCAGGGGGCCCGAGCTCCTACAATGAGCAGTTCTTC; cdr3_aa: CSVEAGGPSSYNEQFF
d_call: TRBD1; clone_size: few; v_call: TRBV7-8; j_call: TRBJ1-5; cdr3_nt: TGTGCCAGCAGCCCAGGGACAGGGGGCGCGGGATGGCCCCAGCATTTT; cdr3_aa: CASSPGTGGAGWPQHF
d_call: TRBD1; clone_size: .; v_call: TRBV12-3/TRBV12-4; j_call: TRBJ1-1; cdr3_nt: TGTGCCAGCAAAAGGACAGGGGATATGAACACTGAAGCTTTCTTT; cdr3_aa: CASKRTGDMNTEAFF
d_call: .; clone_size: many; v_call: TRBV7-9; j_call: TRBJ2-3; cdr3_nt: TGTGCCAGCAGCTTAGATCATGAGACCCGGCAGTATTTT; cdr3_aa: CASSLDHETRQYF
d_call: .; clone_size: .; v_call: TRBV7-2; j_call: TRBJ2-2; cdr3_nt: TGTGCCAGCAGCTCAGAGGTCGGGGAGCTGTTTTTT; cdr3_aa: CASSSEVGELFF
d_call: .; clone_size: .; v_call: TRBV24-1; j_call: TRBJ2-1; cdr3_nt: TGTGCCACCAGTCTACAGGGCGGCTCCTACAATGAGCAGTTCTTC; cdr3_aa: CATSLQGGSYNEQFF